What follows are 24 T cell receptor beta chains derived from one specimen sequenced in a study of cytomegalovirus exposure and HLA in healthy donors (dated by TCRdb to 2016 to 2017). Library preparation was by the immunoSEQ multiplex PCR assay. For the multiplex PCR, a mixture combining 60 forward primers for TCR Vbeta segments and 13 reverse primers for TCR Jbeta segments was used. As stored in TCRdb, this immuneACCESS dataset retains in-frame rearrangements with V and J assigned. A fraction of the clones does not appear; measured against another copy, unresolved V genes explain less than half of the discrepancy, and the remainder lacks a known reason. Counted in this sample were 95,000 to 150,000 clones; about 10% of them appeared once. The top ten constitute roughly 4.2% of the sample. Sequences were obtained from PBMCs. These receptors were collected from a woman between 18 and 30 years old in good health and CMV-seropositive.

The genes are TRBV11-3 and TRBJ2-1; the D is unclear. This CDR3 is built from 13 residues. V lost 8 bases to trimming and J lost 3 bases, with 11 bases between them. Germline V gives CDR1 SGHNT, CDR2 YENEEA. The CDR3 sequence: CASRLSFYNEQFF. The CDR3 region has the DNA TGTGCCAGCCGCCTGAGTTTCTACAATGAGCAGTTCTTC.

The chain employs TRBV15 and TRBJ2-7; 10 bases match TRBD1. CDR1 and CDR2 (germline): LNHNV, YYDKDF (reference sequence). CDR3 length: 14 amino acids. V was pared by 2 bases and J by 3 bases, with 1 base of the junction left unmatched. DNA of the CDR3: TGTGCCACCAGCAGACGGACAGGGGGCTACGAGCAGTACTTC. Amino acid sequence: CATSRRTGGYEQYF.

CDR3 in DNA: TGTGCCAGCAGCGTAGATAATGCTGGGGGGGAGACCCAGTACTTC. This encodes CASSVDNAGGETQYF. V gene TRBV9 combines with J gene TRBJ2-5; TRBD2 might be the D (6 bases). Germline CDR1 and CDR2: SGDLS and YYNGEE. The ends were cut back, 0 bases at V and 5 bases at J, with 14 bases in the middle. This CDR3 spans 15 amino acids.

The chain couples TRBV5-4 to TRBJ2-3; no clear D. Germline V gene sequence: CDR1 SGHNT, CDR2 YYREEE (reference sequence). The V end lost 0 bases, the J end lost 2 bases, and 7 bases lay between the germline ends. The CDR3 is made up of 14 amino acids. The CDR3 loop is CASSLGLYTDTQYF. For the CDR3, the DNA is TGTGCCAGCAGCTTGGGACTGTACACAGATACGCAGTATTTT.

This clone was detected only a few times. V usage is TRBV2 and J usage is TRBJ2-7, with D possibly being TRBD1 (5 bases). CDR1 is SNHLY, CDR2 FYNNEI, per germline. The CDR3 runs 12 residues. The V end lost 8 bases, the J end lost 5 bases, and 13 bases lay between the germline ends. This CDR3 is CASRVTRDEQYF. In DNA form, the CDR3 reads TGTGCCAGCCGTGTTACCAGGGACGAGCAGTACTTC.

This rearrangement joins TRBV2 to TRBJ2-7; 11 bases match TRBD2. The CDR3 length is 15 residues. Per the germline V gene, CDR1 is SNHLY and CDR2 is FYNNEI. After removal of 5 bases from V and 3 bases from J, the junction contained 6 bases not matched to a gene. CDR3 in amino acids: CASSTTSGSFYEQYF. In DNA, the CDR3 is TGTGCCAGCAGTACTACTAGCGGGAGTTTCTACGAGCAGTACTTC.

The CDR3, as DNA: TGTGCCAGCAGTGAAGGGACTAGCGGAGAGCAGTTCTTC. Amino acids: CASSEGTSGEQFF. The V call is TRBV25-1, the J call TRBJ2-1, with 11 nucleotides matching TRBD2. J lost 10 bases, V lost 2 bases, and 1 base had no gene match. The CDR3 totals 13 residues. Looked up from germline, CDR1 is MGHDK and CDR2 is SYGVNS. The variable domain in full, with the rest retrieved from reference TRBV25-1 and TRBJ2-1, is EADIYQTPRYLVIGTGKKITLECSQTMGHDKMYWYQQDPGMELHLIHYSYGVNSTEKGDLSSESTVSRIRTEHFPLTLESARPSHTSQYLCASSEGTSGEQFFGPGTRLTVL.

The chain has TRBV4-1 and TRBJ2-3; 11 bases align to TRBD2. Germline V gene data show CDR1 as MGHRA and CDR2 as YSYEKL. The CDR3 is made up of 16 amino acids. The junction had 1 base not matched to a gene; V was cut back by 0 bases and J by 2 bases. The CDR3 DNA is TGCGCCAGCAGCCAAGAACTAGCGGGAGTCACAGATACGCAGTATTTT. It specifies CASSQELAGVTDTQYF.

This clone was observed a few times. The chain recombines TRBV5-1 with TRBJ2-5; 9 bases line up with TRBD2. The CDR3 has 16 amino acids. CDR1 and CDR2 (germline): SGHRS, YFSETQ. V shed 0 bases, J shed 0 bases, and the junction held 3 bases outside the gene matches. The CDR3 nucleotides read TGCGCCAGCAGCTTGGGGACTAGCGAGTACCAAGAGACCCAGTACTTC. The encoded protein is CASSLGTSEYQETQYF.

This clone appeared a few times. V usage is TRBV6-1 and J usage is TRBJ2-1; weak D call: TRBD1 (6 bases). The CDR3 spans 15 residues. Germline loops: CDR1 MNHNS, CDR2 SASEGT. Deletions cut 3 bases from V and 2 bases from J, with 11 bases between. The CDR3 nucleotides read TGTGCCAGCAGTGATGTTGGGGGCCCCTACAATGAGCAGTTCTTC. Amino acid sequence: CASSDVGGPYNEQFF.

In the case of this clone: This same CDR3 is encoded by further DNA sequences in the sample. This rearrangement joins TRBV5-1 to TRBJ2-1, with D possibly matching TRBD2 (5 bases). Germline CDR1 is SGHRS and CDR2 is YFSETQ. CDR3 size: 14 residues. V was cut by 2 bases and J by 0 bases, with 6 bases left in between. In nucleotides, the CDR3 is TGCGCCAGCAGCTTCAGCGGCTCCTACAATGAGCAGTTCTTC. It specifies CASSFSGSYNEQFF.

This sequence joins TRBV6-6 and TRBJ1-1, with 8 bases aligning to TRBD1. The CDR3 is made up of 14 amino acids. Trimming at V came to 5 bases and at J to 6 bases, leaving 8 bases not matched to a gene. Looked up from germline, CDR1 is MNHNY and CDR2 is SVGAGI (reference sequence). CDR3 sequence: CASSQRQGKAEAFF. The CDR3 DNA reads as TGTGCCAGCAGTCAAAGACAGGGGAAGGCTGAAGCTTTCTTT.

V and J are TRBV7-9 and TRBJ2-1; 11 bases line up with TRBD2. Unmatched junction bases numbered 13, after V lost 4 bases and J lost 5 bases. Germline V gives CDR1 SEHNR, CDR2 FQNEAQ (reference sequence). This CDR3 region has 18 residues. CDR3 in amino acids: CASSSFFELAGVHNEQFF. CDR3 nucleotides: TGTGCCAGCAGCTCCTTCTTTGAACTAGCGGGAGTTCACAATGAGCAGTTCTTC.

The chain links TRBV10-1 to TRBJ2-1, with 8 bases aligning to TRBD2. Trimming cost V 5 bases and J 4 bases; bases outside gene matches: 7. CDR1 is WNHNN and CDR2 is SYGVQD in the germline V gene (reference sequence). This CDR3 is built from 15 residues. DNA of the CDR3: TGCGCCAGCAGTTCCCCACTAGCGGATTACAATGAGCAGTTCTTC. Its translation: CASSSPLADYNEQFF.

CDR3 in amino acids: CASSHFNRVEAFF. The CDR3 DNA is TGTGCCAGCAGCCACTTTAACAGGGTTGAAGCTTTCTTT. V and J are TRBV7-9 and TRBJ1-1; D perhaps matches TRBD1 (6 bases). Between the trimmed V and J ends, which lost 5 bases and 7 bases, there was a span of 14 bases. Germline CDR1 SEHNR, CDR2 FQNEAQ (reference sequence). The CDR3 covers 13 residues.

This clone was seen a handful of times. The genes are TRBV30 and TRBJ2-1; TRBD2 matches at 8 bases. The germline CDR1 and CDR2 sequences are GTSNPN and SVGIG (reference sequence). V was clipped by 0 bases and J by 4 bases; unmatched bases: 2. This CDR3 has 14 residues. The CDR3 bases are TGTGCCTGGAGTGTGGCTAGCGGGTACAATGAGCAGTTCTTC. Amino acids: CAWSVASGYNEQFF.

This clone appeared a few times. This chain links TRBV5-4 with TRBJ1-4; D possibly corresponds to TRBD1 (5 bases). Germline-derived CDR1 and CDR2 are SGHNT and YYREEE (reference sequence). CDR3 length equals 13 residues. V lost 5 bases to trimming and J lost 5 bases, with 10 bases between them. Written as DNA, the CDR3 is TGTGCCAGCAGGGGGGGGATGAATGAAAAACTGTTTTTT. This gives the protein CASRGGMNEKLFF.

This clone has just a few counts. Other DNA variants within this sample encode the same CDR3. The gene calls are TRBV30 and TRBJ2-2; D unresolved. From germline, CDR1 is GTSNPN and CDR2 SVGIG (reference sequence). The V end lost 5 bases, the J end lost 7 bases, and 14 bases lay between the germline ends. CDR3 length: 13 residues. Written as DNA, the CDR3 is TGTGCCTGGGGGTTCGGGTCTGGCGGGGAGCTGTTTTTT. This encodes CAWGFGSGGELFF.

The chain recombines TRBV27 with TRBJ2-7, with TRBD2 matching over 8 bases. This CDR3 has 14 residues. Trimming at V came to 5 bases and at J to 3 bases, leaving 6 bases not matched to a gene. Germline V gene data show CDR1 as MNHEY and CDR2 as SMNVEV (reference sequence). CDR3: CASSPGTSNYEQYF. In DNA, the CDR3 is TGTGCCAGCAGTCCCGGGACTAGTAACTACGAGCAGTACTTC.

This clone occurred a few times. This chain connects TRBV25-1 to TRBJ1-2, with 8 bases that match TRBD1. Germline V gives CDR1 MGHDK, CDR2 SYGVNS. The CDR3 has 16 amino acids. The V gene end was trimmed by 11 bases and the J gene end by 1 base; junction bases not matched to a gene: 15. CDR3: CASSFYTTGDNYGYTF. The CDR3 DNA follows: TGTGCCTCTTCTTTTTATACGACAGGGGATAACTATGGCTACACCTTC.

In this sample, this clone turned up a few times. Sequence at one end of the junction differs from germline and may be a read error. This sequence joins TRBV30 and TRBJ2-7; TRBD1 matches at 8 bases. Germline V gene data show CDR1 as GTSNPN and CDR2 as SVGIG (reference sequence). CDR3 length equals 11 residues. CDR3 nucleotides: TGTGCCTGGAGTGTATTCGGGACAGGTCTCTTC. It specifies CAWSVFGTGLF. The variable domain in full, with the rest retrieved from reference TRBV30 and TRBJ2-7, is SQTIHQWPATLVQPVGSPLSLECTVEGTSNPNLYWYRQAAGRGLQLLFYSVGIGQISSEVPQNLSASRPQDRQFILSSKKLLLSDSGFYLCAWSVFGTGLFGPGTRLTVT.

CDR3 sequence: CAWSYGGDGNTIYF. CDR3 DNA: TGTGCCTGGAGTTATGGAGGAGATGGAAACACCATATATTTT. The chain recombines TRBV30 with TRBJ1-3, with D unresolved. The length of the CDR3 is 14 residues. With 2 bases removed from V and 3 bases from J, the gap between germline ends came to 11 bases. Looked up from germline, CDR1 is GTSNPN and CDR2 is SVGIG (reference sequence).

V is TRBV6-1 and J is TRBJ2-7, with TRBD2 identical over 9 bases. Germline loops: CDR1 MNHNS, CDR2 SASEGT. The CDR3 runs to 15 residues. V lost 4 bases to trimming and J lost 2 bases; unmatched junction nucleotides: 6. For the CDR3, the DNA is TGTGCCAGCAGTGGGCGGGAGGGCCAGACCTACGAGCAGTACTTC. Translated, it gives CASSGREGQTYEQYF.

The chain carries TRBV11-2 and TRBJ1-2; D might be TRBD1 (5 bases). The V end was cut by 2 bases, the J end by 6 bases, with 25 bases between. CDR1 and CDR2 from the germline V gene are SGHAT and FQNNGV. The CDR3 consists of 18 residues. The CDR3 reads CASSLKVGGKKGRNGYTF. In DNA, the CDR3 is TGTGCCAGCAGCTTAAAGGTGGGGGGAAAGAAAGGGAGAAATGGCTACACCTTC.